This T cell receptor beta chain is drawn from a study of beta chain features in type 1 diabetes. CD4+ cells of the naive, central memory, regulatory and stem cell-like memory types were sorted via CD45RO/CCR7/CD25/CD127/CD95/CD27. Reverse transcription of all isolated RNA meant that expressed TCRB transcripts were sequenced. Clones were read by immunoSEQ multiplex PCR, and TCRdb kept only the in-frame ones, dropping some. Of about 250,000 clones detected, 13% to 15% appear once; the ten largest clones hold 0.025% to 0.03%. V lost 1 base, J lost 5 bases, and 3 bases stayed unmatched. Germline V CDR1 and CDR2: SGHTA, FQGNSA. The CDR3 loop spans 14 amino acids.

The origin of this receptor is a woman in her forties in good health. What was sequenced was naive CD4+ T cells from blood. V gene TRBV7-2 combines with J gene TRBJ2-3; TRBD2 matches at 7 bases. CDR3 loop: CASSLGGGVDTQYF. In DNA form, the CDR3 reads TGTGCCAGCAGCTTAGGGGGGGGTGTAGATACGCAGTATTTT.